This T cell receptor (beta chain) was obtained from a study of radiotherapy plus CTLA-4 blockade in lung cancer listed by TCRdb under 2018. About the study as a whole: Objective responses were observed in 15% to 20% of enrolled patients, and disease control was achieved in around 28%. Findings and caveats that apply to the study as a whole: After treatment with radiotherapy and ipilimumab, TCR clones that originated in tumors expanded in peripheral blood. Early dynamic changes in blood T cell clones, together with increased serum interferon-beta after radiation, were reported as the strongest predictors of response.

In the germline V gene, CDR1 corresponds to SGHTA and CDR2 to FQGNSA. A distance of 11 bases separates the germline ends of V and J, which lose 1 base and 10 bases respectively. The CDR3 holds 13 amino acids from the cysteine to the phenylalanine. Only the CDR3 DNA stays, 39 bases, in frame from base 1. For this clone: Its antigen remains unidentified. Qualities for individual bases were not recorded, and no much larger clone is one base off.

The protocol used for the library was the immunoSEQ multiplex PCR assay. TCRdb mirrors the immuneACCESS table, restricted to in-frame sequences. Some clones are absent from its copies; in checked studies, under half trace to an unresolved V gene, and the reason for the others is unknown. This sample lists 40,000 to 50,000 clones; 82% were detected once. The ten biggest clones cover approximately 3.3% of the sample. Focal radiation therapy combined with CTLA-4 blockade (ipilimumab) was tested in patients with chemo-refractory metastatic non-small-cell lung cancer. This specimen was peripheral blood, taken from a patient treated with radiotherapy plus ipilimumab. The chain is assembled from TRBV7-2 and TRBJ2-1; TRBD2 is a weak D gene call, 5 bases matching. The receptor was derived from a human donor with non-small cell lung cancer who had stable disease on radiotherapy plus ipilimumab. The CDR3 protein sequence reads: CASSLGARVEQFF. The DNA is as follows: TGTGCCAGCAGCTTAGGGGCGAGGGTCGAGCAGTTCTTC.